The entry that follows covers one TCR beta chain sequence. Its antigen remains unknown. The sample is drawn from a study of post-analysis software for immune sequencing data. On the study more broadly: Patients with relapsing-remitting, secondary progressive and progressive-relapsing multiple sclerosis courses were all represented. Overall study findings and caveats: Analysis by F measure revealed that same-batch samples clustered strongly together. Controls showed significantly higher normalized Chao1 diversity than did multiple sclerosis patients.

Unique-molecular-identifier-tagged TCR beta cDNA libraries were used. Around 500,000 cDNA molecules were obtained per 1 to 10 million input T cells. MiXCR, applied by TCRdb to the PCR reads, yields one record per CDR3 protein. This table holds more than 500,000 distinct CDR3 sequences, 30% to 40% found once. The TCR originated in a girl younger than 18 with multiple sclerosis. The specimen was blood.

This chain's CDR3 is CASVGDPADTQYF. CDR3 DNA sequence: TGTGCCTCCGTGGGGGACCCTGCAGATACGCAGTATTTT. The chain employs TRBV9 and TRBJ2-3; D assignment may be TRBD1 or TRBD2 (5 bases each). CDR1 and CDR2 (germline): SGDLS, YYNGEE. The CDR3 is made up of 13 amino acids. The germline V and J ends were trimmed by 10 bases and 4 bases, with 16 bases remaining between them.